This entry features one TCR beta chain sequence. Antigen specificity is unknown. This sample was taken from a study of early T cells in non-severe SARS-CoV-2 infection. Study overall: Bulk RNA isolated from unsorted whole blood underwent sequencing; chains were not paired. Study findings and constraints: The VDJdb matching leaned toward anti-spike CD8 responses and overlooked private and CD4 specificities.

Unique molecular identifiers tagged individual cDNA molecules. TCRdb processed the 5' RACE reads anew with MiXCR; each CDR3 protein has one entry. This sample yields 90,000 to 130,000 distinct CDR3 sequences, of which 12% are seen a single time; less than 3.5% belongs to the top ten. This CDR3 has 15 residues. Germline loops: CDR1 ENHRY, CDR2 SYGVKD. Trimming took 7 bases from V and 2 from J; bases not matched to a gene: 9. Sequenced input: whole blood. The receptor was derived from an adult who was a healthcare worker with PCR-confirmed SARS-CoV-2 infection or an uninfected control (not recorded which). The genes are TRBV10-3 and TRBJ2-7; 9 nucleotides agree with TRBD1. The CDR3: CAITREGQGAYEQYF. For the CDR3, the DNA is TGTGCCATCACCCGAGAGGGACAGGGAGCCTACGAGCAGTACTTC.